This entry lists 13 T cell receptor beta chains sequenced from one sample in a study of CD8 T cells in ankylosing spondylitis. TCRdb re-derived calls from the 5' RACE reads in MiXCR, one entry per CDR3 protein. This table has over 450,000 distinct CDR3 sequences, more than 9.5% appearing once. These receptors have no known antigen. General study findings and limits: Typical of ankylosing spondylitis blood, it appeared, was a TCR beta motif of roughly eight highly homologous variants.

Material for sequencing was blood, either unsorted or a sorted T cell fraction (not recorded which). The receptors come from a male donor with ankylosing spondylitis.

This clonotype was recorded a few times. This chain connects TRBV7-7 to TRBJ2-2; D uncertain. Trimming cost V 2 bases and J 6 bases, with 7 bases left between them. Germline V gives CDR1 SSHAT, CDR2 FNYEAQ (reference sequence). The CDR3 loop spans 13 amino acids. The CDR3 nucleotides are TGTGCCAGCAGCTTAAACAAGCCCGGGGAGCTGTTTTTT. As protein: CASSLNKPGELFF. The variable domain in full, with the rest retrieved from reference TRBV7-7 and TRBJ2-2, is GAGVSQSPRYKVTKRGQDVTLRCDPISSHATLYWYQQALGQGPEFLTYFNYEAQPDKSGLPSDRFSAERPEGSISTLTIQRTEQRDSAMYRCASSLNKPGELFFGEGSRLTVL.

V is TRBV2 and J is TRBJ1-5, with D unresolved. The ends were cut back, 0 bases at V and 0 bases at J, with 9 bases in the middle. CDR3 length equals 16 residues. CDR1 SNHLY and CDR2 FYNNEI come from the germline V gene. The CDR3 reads CASSEAELNSNQPQHF. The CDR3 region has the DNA TGTGCCAGCAGTGAAGCGGAGTTAAATAGCAATCAGCCCCAGCATTTT.

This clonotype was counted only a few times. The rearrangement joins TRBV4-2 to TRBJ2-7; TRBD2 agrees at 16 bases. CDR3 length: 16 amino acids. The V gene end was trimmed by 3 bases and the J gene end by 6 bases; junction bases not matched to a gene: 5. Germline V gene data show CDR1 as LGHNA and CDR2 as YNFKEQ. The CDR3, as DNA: TGTGCCAGCAGCCAGCCGGGACTAGCGGGAGGGATCGAGCAGTACTTC. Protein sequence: CASSQPGLAGGIEQYF.

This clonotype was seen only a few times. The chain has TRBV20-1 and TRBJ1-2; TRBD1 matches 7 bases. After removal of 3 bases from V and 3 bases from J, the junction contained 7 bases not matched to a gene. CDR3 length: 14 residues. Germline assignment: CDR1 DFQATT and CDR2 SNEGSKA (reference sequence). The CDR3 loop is CSASKQGTHYGYTF. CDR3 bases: TGCAGTGCTAGTAAACAGGGGACTCACTATGGCTACACCTTC.

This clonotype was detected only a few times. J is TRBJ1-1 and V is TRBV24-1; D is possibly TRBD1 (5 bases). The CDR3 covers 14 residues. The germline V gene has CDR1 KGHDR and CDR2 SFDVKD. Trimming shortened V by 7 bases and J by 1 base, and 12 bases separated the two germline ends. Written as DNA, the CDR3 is TGTGCCACCAGCCCCCGGGGCAGGAACACTGAAGCTTTCTTT. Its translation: CATSPRGRNTEAFF.

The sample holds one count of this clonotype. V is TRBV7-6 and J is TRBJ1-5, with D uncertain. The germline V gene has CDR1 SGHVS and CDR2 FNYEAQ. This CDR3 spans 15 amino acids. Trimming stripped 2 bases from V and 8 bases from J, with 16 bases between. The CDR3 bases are TGTGCCAGCAGCTTATCTTCGACGGGGAGGGAGCCCCAGCATTTT. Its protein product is CASSLSSTGREPQHF. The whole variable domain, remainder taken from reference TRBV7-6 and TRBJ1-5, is GAGVSQSPRYKVTKRGQDVALRCDPISGHVSLYWYRQALGQGPEFLTYFNYEAQQDKSGLPNDRFSAERPEGSISTLTIQRTEQRDSAMYRCASSLSSTGREPQHFGDGTRLSIL.

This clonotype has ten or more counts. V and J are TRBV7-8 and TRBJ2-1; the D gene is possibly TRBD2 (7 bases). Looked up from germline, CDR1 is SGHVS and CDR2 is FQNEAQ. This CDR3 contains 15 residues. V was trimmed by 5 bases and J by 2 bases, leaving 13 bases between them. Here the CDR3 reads CASSPPGGAYNEQFF. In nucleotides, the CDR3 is TGTGCCAGCAGCCCCCCGGGGGGCGCCTACAATGAGCAGTTCTTC.

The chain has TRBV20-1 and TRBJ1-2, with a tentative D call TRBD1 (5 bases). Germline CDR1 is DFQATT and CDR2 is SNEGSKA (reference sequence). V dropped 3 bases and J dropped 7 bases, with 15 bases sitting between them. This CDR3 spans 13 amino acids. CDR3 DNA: TGCAGTGCTAGCGAGGGGCTTTACGGTGGCTACACCTTC. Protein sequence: CSASEGLYGGYTF.

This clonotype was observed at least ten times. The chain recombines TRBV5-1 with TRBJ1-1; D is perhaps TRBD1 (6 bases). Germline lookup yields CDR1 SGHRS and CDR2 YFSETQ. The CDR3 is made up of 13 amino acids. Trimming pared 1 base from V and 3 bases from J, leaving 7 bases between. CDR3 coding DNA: TGCGCCAGCAGCTTGAAGGGGGACACTGAAGCTTTCTTT. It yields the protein CASSLKGDTEAFF.

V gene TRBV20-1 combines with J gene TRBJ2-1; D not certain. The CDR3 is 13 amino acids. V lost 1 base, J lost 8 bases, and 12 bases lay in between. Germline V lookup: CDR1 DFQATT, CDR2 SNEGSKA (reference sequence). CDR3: CSARGTHRDEQFF. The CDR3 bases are TGCAGTGCTAGAGGAACTCATAGGGATGAGCAGTTCTTC.

The CDR3 DNA is TGTGCCAGCAGCCTAGACGACTACGAGCAGTACGTC. Translation gives CASSLDDYEQYV. The chain couples TRBV7-9 to TRBJ2-7; no clear D. The V end lost 5 bases, the J end lost 3 bases, and 8 bases lay between the germline ends. The CDR3 length is 12 residues. Per the germline V gene, CDR1 is SEHNR and CDR2 is FQNEAQ (reference sequence).

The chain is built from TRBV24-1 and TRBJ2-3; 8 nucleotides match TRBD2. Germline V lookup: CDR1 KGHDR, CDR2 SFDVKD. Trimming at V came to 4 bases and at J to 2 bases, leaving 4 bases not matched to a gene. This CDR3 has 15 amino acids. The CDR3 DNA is TGTGCCACCAGTGACCAAGCGGGAGCCACAGATACGCAGTATTTT. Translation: CATSDQAGATDTQYF.

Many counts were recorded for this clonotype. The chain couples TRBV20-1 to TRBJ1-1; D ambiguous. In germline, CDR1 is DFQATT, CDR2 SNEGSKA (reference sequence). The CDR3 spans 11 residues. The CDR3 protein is CSGLGNTEAFF. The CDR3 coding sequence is TGCAGCGGACTCGGGAACACTGAAGCTTTCTTT.